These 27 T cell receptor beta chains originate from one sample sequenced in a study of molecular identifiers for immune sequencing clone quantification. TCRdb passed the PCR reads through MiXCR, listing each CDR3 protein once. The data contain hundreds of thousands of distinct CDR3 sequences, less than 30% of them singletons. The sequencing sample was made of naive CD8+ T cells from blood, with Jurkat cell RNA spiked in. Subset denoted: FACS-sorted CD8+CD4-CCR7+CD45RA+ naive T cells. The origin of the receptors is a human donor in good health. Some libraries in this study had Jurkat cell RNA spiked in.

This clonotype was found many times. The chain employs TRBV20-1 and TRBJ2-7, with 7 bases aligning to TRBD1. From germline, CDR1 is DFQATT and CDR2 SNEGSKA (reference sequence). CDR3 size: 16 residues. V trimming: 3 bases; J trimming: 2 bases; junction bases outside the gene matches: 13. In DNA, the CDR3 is TGCAGTGCTAGCAACCCGGACAGGACCTCCACCTACGAGCAGTACTTC. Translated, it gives CSASNPDRTSTYEQYF.

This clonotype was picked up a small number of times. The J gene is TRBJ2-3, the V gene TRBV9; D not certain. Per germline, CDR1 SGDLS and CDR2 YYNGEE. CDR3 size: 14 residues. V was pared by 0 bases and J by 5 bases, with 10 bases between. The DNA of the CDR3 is TGTGCCAGCAGCGTAGGTGGGGAAGGAGATACGCAGTATTTT. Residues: CASSVGGEGDTQYF.

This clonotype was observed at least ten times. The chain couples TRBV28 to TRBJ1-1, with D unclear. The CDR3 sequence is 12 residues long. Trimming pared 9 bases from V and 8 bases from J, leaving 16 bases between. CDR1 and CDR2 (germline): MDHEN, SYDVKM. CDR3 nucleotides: TGTGCCAGGTCTAGTCGTCTGATCGAAGCTTTCTTT. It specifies CARSSRLIEAFF.

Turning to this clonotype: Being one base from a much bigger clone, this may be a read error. The CDR3 DNA reads TGCGCCAGCAGGCAAGGTTCTCCTAATGAAAAACTGTTTTTT. Its translation is CASRQGSPNEKLFF. This chain links TRBV4-1 with TRBJ1-4; D is ambiguous. CDR1 is MGHRA and CDR2 is YSYEKL in the germline V gene. This CDR3 has 14 residues.

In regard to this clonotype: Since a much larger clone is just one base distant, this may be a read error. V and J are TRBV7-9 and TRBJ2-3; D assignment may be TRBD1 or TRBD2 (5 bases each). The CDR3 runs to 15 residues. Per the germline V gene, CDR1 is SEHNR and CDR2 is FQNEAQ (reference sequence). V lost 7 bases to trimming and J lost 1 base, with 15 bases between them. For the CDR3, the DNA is TGTGCCAGCACCTCCGGGGCAGGTCGCACAGATACGCAGTATTTT. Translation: CASTSGAGRTDTQYF.

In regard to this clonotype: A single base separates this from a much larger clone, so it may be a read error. The CDR3 sequence is CAGSKAQDIWVNQPQHF. CDR3 nucleotides: TGTGCCGGCAGCAAAGCCCAGGACATCTGGGTTAATCAGCCCCAGCATTTT. The rearrangement links TRBV21-1 to TRBJ1-5; the listed D gene, TRBD1, was not tested against the DNA. TRBV21-1 is reported as a pseudogene. The CDR3 is 17 amino acids.

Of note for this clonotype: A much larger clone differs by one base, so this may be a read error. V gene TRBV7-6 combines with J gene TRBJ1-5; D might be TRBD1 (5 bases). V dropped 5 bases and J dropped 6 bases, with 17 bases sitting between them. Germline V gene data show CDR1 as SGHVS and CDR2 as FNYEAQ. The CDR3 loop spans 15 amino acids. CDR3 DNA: TGTGCCAGCAGCCCGACCACAGGTGGCAGTCAGCCCCAGCATTTT. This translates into CASSPTTGGSQPQHF.

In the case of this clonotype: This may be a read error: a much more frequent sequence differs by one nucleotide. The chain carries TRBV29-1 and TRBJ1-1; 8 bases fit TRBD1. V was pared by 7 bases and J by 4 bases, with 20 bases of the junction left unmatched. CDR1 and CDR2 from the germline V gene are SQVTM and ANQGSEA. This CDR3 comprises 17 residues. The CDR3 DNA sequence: TGCAGCGCCGGGGGGGCAGGGGGCTTGGTCTTGGGCACTGAAGCTTTCTTT. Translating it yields CSAGGAGGLVLGTEAFF. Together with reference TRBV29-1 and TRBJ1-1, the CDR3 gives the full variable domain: SAVISQKPSRDICQRGTSLTIQCQVDSQVTMMFWYRQQPGQSLTLIATANQGSEATYESGFVIDKFPISRPNLTFSTLTVSNMSPEDSSIYLCSAGGAGGLVLGTEAFFGQGTRLTVV.

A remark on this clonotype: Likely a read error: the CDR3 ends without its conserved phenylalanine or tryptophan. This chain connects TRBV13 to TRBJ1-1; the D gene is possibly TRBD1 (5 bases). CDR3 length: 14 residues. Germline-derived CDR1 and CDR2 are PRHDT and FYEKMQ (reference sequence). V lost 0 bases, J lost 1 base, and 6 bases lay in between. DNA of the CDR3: TGTGCCAGCAGCTTAGGGAGGGGGAACACTGAAGCTTTCTTG. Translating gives CASSLGRGNTEAFL.

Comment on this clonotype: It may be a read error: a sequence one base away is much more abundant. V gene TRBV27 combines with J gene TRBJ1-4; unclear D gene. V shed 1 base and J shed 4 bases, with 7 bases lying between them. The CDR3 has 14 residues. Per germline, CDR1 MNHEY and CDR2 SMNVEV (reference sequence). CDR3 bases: TGTGCCAGCAGTTTATTACTGGTTAATGAAAAACTGTTTTTT. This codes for CASSLLLVNEKLFF.

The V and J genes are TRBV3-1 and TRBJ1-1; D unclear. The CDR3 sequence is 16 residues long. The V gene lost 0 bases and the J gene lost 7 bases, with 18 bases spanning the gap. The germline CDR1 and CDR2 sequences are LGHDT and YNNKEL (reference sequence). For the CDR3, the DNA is TGTGCCAGCAGCCAAGATTATCAGGAGGCGCGGGGTGAAGCTTTCTTT. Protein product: CASSQDYQEARGEAFF. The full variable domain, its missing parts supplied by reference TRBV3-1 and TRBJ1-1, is DTAVSQTPKYLVTQMGNDKSIKCEQNLGHDTMYWYKQDSKKFLKIMFSYNNKELIINETVPNRFSPKSPDKAHLNLHINSLELGDSAVYFCASSQDYQEARGEAFFGQGTRLTVV.

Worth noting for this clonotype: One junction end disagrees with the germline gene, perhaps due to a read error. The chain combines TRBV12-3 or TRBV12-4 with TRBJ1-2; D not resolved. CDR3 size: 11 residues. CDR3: CASSLANEHNF. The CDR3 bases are TGTGCCAGCAGTTTAGCGAACGAGCACAACTTC.

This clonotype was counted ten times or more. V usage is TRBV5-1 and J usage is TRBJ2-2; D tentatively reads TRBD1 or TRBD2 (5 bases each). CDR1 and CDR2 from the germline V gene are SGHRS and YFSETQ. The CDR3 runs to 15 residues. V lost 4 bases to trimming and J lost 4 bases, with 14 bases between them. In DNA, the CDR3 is TGCGCCAGCAGCGAGGGGTATCAGGTCACCGGGGAGCTGTTTTTT. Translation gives CASSEGYQVTGELFF.

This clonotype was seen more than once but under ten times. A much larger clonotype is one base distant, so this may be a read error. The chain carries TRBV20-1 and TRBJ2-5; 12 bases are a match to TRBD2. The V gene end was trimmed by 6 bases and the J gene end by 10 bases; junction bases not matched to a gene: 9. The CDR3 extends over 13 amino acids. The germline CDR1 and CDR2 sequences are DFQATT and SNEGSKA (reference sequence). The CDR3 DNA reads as TGCAGTGCGAGGACTAGCGGGACGTTAAACCAGTACTTC. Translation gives CSARTSGTLNQYF.

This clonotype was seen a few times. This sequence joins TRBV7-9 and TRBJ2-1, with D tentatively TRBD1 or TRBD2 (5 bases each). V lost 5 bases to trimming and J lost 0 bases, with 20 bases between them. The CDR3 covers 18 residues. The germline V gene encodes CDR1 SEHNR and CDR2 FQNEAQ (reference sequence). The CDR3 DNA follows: TGTGCCAGCAGCGCGCCTTTATCGGGACCGAGCTCCTACAATGAGCAGTTCTTC. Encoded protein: CASSAPLSGPSSYNEQFF.

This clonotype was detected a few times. The CDR3 bases are TGTGCCAGCAGCCGTACCGGGACAGGCCAAGAGACCCAGTACTTC. This gives the protein CASSRTGTGQETQYF. J is TRBJ2-5 and V is TRBV11-2, with 8 nucleotides matching TRBD1. The germline CDR1 and CDR2 sequences are SGHAT and FQNNGV. The V and J ends lost 5 bases and 1 base, in that order; junction bases with no gene match: 6. CDR3 length equals 15 residues.

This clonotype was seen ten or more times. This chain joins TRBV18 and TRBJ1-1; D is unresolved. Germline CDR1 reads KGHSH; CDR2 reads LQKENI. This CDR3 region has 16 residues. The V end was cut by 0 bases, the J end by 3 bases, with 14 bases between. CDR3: CASSPPGHTDYTEAFF. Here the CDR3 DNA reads TGTGCCAGCTCACCACCGGGTCACACAGACTACACTGAAGCTTTCTTT.

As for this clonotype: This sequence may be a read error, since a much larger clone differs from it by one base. The CDR3 loop reads CASSPVSRARTGESEAFF. Written as DNA, the CDR3 is TGTGCCAGCAGTCCGGTTAGCCGAGCGAGGACAGGGGAGTCGGAAGCTTTCTTT. This chain joins TRBV27 and TRBJ1-1; 9 positions match TRBD1. Unmatched junction bases numbered 21, after V lost 5 bases and J lost 8 bases. This CDR3 spans 18 amino acids. Per germline, CDR1 MNHEY and CDR2 SMNVEV (reference sequence).

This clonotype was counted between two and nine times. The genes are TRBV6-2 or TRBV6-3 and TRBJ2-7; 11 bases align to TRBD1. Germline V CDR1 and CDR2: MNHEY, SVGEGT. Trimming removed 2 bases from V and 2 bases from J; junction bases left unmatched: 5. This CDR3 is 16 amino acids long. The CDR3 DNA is TGTGCCAGCAGTTACCATCCGGGACAGGGGGCCTACGAGCAGTACTTC. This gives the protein CASSYHPGQGAYEQYF.

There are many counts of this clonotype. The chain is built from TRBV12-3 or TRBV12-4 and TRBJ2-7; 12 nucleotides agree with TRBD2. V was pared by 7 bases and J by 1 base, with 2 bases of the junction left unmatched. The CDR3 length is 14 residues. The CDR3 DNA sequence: TGTGCCAGCAATCTAGCGGGGGGGTCCTACGAGCAGTACTTC. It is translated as CASNLAGGSYEQYF.

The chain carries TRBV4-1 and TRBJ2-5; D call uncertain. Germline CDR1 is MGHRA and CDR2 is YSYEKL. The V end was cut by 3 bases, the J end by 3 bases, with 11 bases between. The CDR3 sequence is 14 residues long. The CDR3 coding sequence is TGCGCCAGCAGCCACCAGGAGTTGGAAGAGACCCAGTACTTC. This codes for CASSHQELEETQYF.

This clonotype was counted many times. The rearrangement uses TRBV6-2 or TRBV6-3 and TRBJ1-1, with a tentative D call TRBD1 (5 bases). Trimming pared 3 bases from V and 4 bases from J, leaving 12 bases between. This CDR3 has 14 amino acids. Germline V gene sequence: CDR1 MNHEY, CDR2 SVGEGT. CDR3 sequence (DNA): TGTGCCAGCAGTTATTATGGGGGATCCACTGAAGCTTTCTTT. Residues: CASSYYGGSTEAFF.

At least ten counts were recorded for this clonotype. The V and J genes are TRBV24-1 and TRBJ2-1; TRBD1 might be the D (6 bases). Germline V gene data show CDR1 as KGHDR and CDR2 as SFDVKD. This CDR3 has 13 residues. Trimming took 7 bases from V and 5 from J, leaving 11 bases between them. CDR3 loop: CATRQGSDNEQFF. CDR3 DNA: TGTGCCACCAGGCAGGGGTCAGACAATGAGCAGTTCTTC.

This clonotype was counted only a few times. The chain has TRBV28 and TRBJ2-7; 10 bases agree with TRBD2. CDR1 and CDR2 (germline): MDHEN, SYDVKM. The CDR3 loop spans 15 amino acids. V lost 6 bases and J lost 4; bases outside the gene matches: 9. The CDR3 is CASRLAGSFTYEQYF. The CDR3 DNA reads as TGTGCCAGCAGACTAGCGGGATCCTTCACTTACGAGCAGTACTTC.

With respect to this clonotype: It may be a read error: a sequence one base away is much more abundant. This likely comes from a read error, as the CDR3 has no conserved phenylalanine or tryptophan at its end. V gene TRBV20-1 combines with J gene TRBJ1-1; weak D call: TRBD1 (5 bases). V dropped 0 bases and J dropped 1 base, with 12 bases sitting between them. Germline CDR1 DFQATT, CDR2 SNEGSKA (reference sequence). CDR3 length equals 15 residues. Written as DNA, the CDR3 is TGCAGTGCTAGAGATGGAGGGGTCACGAACACTGAAGCTTTCTCT. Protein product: CSARDGGVTNTEAFS.

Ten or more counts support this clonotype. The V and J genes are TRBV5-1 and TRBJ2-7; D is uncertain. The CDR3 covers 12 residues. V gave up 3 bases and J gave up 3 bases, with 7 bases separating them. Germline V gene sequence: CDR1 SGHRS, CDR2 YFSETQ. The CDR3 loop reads CASSSGNYEQYF. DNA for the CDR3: TGCGCCAGCAGCTCAGGTAACTACGAGCAGTACTTC.

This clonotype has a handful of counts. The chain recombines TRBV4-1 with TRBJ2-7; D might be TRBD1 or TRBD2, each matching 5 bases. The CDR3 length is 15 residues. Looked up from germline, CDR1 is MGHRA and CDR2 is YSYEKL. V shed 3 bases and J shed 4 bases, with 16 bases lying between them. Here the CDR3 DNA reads TGCGCCAGCAGCCAGGGACCGCAGGTTATTTACGAGCAGTACTTC. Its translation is CASSQGPQVIYEQYF.